These 12 T cell receptor beta chains share one sample of origin, sequenced in a study of identical twins. TCRdb independently ran MiXCR on the 5' RACE reads; one entry per CDR3 protein. This sample has some 500,000 distinct CDR3 sequences, with 14% found just once. The same sample was also used in a study of yellow fever vaccine responses in identical twins.

Sequenced: CD4+ T cells sorted from blood. The receptors shown here come from a woman between 18 and 29 years old in good health.

The J gene is TRBJ1-6, the V gene TRBV7-8, with D possibly matching TRBD1 (5 bases). There are 14 residues in the CDR3. V was clipped by 1 base and J by 10 bases, with 11 bases between them. Germline V gene data show CDR1 as SGHVS and CDR2 as FQNEAQ. The CDR3 spells CASSLGPGLSPLHF. The CDR3 nucleotides are TGTGCCAGCAGCTTAGGACCAGGGTTATCACCCCTCCACTTT.

CDR3 nucleotides: TGCAGCGACCCTGGGGGGGCAAAGCAGGGACTAGCGTCCTACGAGCAGTACTTC. It translates to CSDPGGAKQGLASYEQYF. The genes are TRBV29-1 and TRBJ2-7; 10 bases align to TRBD2. With V trimmed by 7 bases and J by 1 base, 19 bases remained unmatched. There are 18 residues in the CDR3. The V gene's germline CDR1 is SQVTM and CDR2 ANQGSEA.

This clonotype has just a few counts. The V call is TRBV14, the J call TRBJ2-1; D might be TRBD1 (6 bases). V gave up 6 bases and J gave up 3 bases, with 15 bases separating them. The V gene's germline CDR1 is SGHDN and CDR2 FVKESK. This CDR3 comprises 15 residues. The CDR3 region has the DNA TGTGCCAGCAGACTAACAGGGACCTACTACAATGAGCAGTTCTTC. Translated, it gives CASRLTGTYYNEQFF.

The rearrangement uses TRBV20-1 and TRBJ2-5; 8 bases align to TRBD1. V shed 3 bases, J shed 1 base, and the junction held 4 bases outside the gene matches. Germline values: CDR1 DFQATT, CDR2 SNEGSKA (reference sequence). The CDR3 is 14 amino acids. The CDR3 nucleotides read TGCAGTGCTAGCTCACAGGGGGGCCAAGAGACCCAGTACTTC. It is translated as CSASSQGGQETQYF.

This clonotype was detected a few times. V gene TRBV5-1 combines with J gene TRBJ2-7, with TRBD2 matching over 15 bases. The CDR3 has 17 amino acids. The junction had 9 bases not matched to a gene; V was cut back by 3 bases and J by 5 bases. Germline V gives CDR1 SGHRS, CDR2 YFSETQ. CDR3 nucleotide sequence: TGCGCCAGCAGCTCCGGACTAGCGGGGGGGGGTCAAAACGAGCAGTACTTC. Translated, it gives CASSSGLAGGGQNEQYF.

This clonotype was seen only a few times. V and J are TRBV7-9 and TRBJ1-1; TRBD1 is a possible D gene (6 bases). V lost 0 bases, J lost 2 bases, and 13 bases lay in between. CDR3 length equals 16 residues. CDR1 is SEHNR and CDR2 is FQNEAQ in the germline V gene (reference sequence). The CDR3 loop is CASSLALGRGNTEAFF. The CDR3 DNA reads as TGTGCCAGCAGCTTAGCGCTCGGCAGGGGAAACACTGAAGCTTTCTTT.

This clonotype has a count of ten or more. The chain links TRBV6-4 to TRBJ2-3; D unresolved. Per the germline V gene, CDR1 is MRHNA and CDR2 is SNTAGT. The CDR3 runs 15 residues. V was pared by 4 bases and J by 1 base, with 12 bases between. The CDR3 sequence is CASSVKPVGTDTQYF. Here the CDR3 DNA reads TGTGCCAGCAGTGTTAAACCCGTCGGCACAGATACGCAGTATTTT.

This clonotype was counted a few times. V and J are TRBV20-1 and TRBJ2-5, with TRBD2 identical over 14 bases. Germline CDR1 DFQATT, CDR2 SNEGSKA (reference sequence). The CDR3 consists of 12 residues. Trimming at V came to 7 bases and at J to 5 bases, leaving 0 bases not matched to a gene. The DNA for the CDR3 is TGCAGTGGACTAGCGGGAGGGGAGACCCAGTACTTC. Translating gives CSGLAGGETQYF.

The table lists this clonotype with a few counts. This chain connects TRBV7-8 to TRBJ1-1; weak D call: TRBD1 (6 bases). This CDR3 spans 12 amino acids. Germline V gene lookup returns CDR1 SGHVS and CDR2 FQNEAQ. The V gene lost 1 base and the J gene lost 10 bases, with 10 bases spanning the gap. In nucleotides, the CDR3 is TGTGCCAGCAGCTTAGGAGGGGGGAGAGCTTTCTTT. This gives the protein CASSLGGGRAFF.

This chain uses TRBV19 with TRBJ1-2; D remains ambiguous. Per the germline V gene, CDR1 is LNHDA and CDR2 is SQIVND (reference sequence). V gave up 2 bases and J gave up 7 bases, with 14 bases separating them. CDR3 length equals 14 residues. The CDR3 here is CASSILSTSTGYTF. The CDR3, as DNA: TGTGCCAGTAGTATACTATCAACATCGACTGGCTACACCTTC.

In this sample, this clonotype turned up a few times. The J gene is TRBJ1-3, the V gene TRBV5-1, with a tentative D call TRBD1 (5 bases). CDR3 size: 15 residues. Germline lookup yields CDR1 SGHRS and CDR2 YFSETQ. Trimming pared 1 base from V and 0 bases from J, leaving 8 bases between. The CDR3 DNA reads as TGCGCCAGCAGCTTGCAGGGTACCTCTGGAAACACCATATATTTT. It encodes CASSLQGTSGNTIYF. The full variable domain, its missing parts supplied by reference TRBV5-1 and TRBJ1-3, is KAGVTQTPRYLIKTRGQQVTLSCSPISGHRSVSWYQQTPGQGLQFLFEYFSETQRNKGNFPGRFSGRQFSNSRSEMNVSTLELGDSALYLCASSLQGTSGNTIYFGEGSWLTVV.

This rearrangement joins TRBV12-3 or TRBV12-4 to TRBJ2-3; 9 nucleotides align to TRBD1. The CDR3 runs to 16 residues. The V gene end was trimmed by 5 bases and the J gene end by 3 bases; junction bases not matched to a gene: 9. CDR3 DNA sequence: TGTGCCAGCAGTCCCTCGGTAGGGACAGGGACAGATACGCAGTATTTT. This sequence encodes CASSPSVGTGTDTQYF.